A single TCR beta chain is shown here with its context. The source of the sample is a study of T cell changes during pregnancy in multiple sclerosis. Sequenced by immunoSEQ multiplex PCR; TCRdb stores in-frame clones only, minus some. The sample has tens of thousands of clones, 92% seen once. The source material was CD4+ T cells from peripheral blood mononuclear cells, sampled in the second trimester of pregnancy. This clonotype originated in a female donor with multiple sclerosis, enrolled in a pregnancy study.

The CDR3 spells CASSHHEVTRTDTQYF. The DNA for the CDR3 is TGTGCCAGCAGCCATCACGAGGTGACCAGAACAGATACGCAGTATTTT. The V gene is TRBV4-2, the J gene TRBJ2-3; D gene unclear. The CDR3 totals 16 residues. The germline V and J ends were trimmed by 3 bases and 3 bases, with 16 bases remaining between them. CDR1 LGHNA and CDR2 YNFKEQ come from the germline V gene.